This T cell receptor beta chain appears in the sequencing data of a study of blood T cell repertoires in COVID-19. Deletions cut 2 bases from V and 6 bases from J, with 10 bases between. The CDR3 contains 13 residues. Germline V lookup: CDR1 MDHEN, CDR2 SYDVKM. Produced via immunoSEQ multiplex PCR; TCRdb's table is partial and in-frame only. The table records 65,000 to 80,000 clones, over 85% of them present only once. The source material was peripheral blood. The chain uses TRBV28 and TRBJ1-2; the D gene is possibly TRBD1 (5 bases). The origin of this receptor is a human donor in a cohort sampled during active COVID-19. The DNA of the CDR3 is TGTGCCAGCAGTTTAAGCGGGACGAATGGCTACACCTTC. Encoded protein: CASSLSGTNGYTF.